This TCR beta chain was identified in a study of shared clonotypes between healthy human individuals. Naive CD8 cells lacked CD45RO, underwent positive selection for CCR7 and left out terminally differentiated effector memory CD45RA+ cells. The authors distributed each subset's genomic DNA evenly over several immunoSEQ plates. Only in-frame clones appear in the TCRdb table, and some are missing; sequencing was by immunoSEQ multiplex PCR. The data contain approximately 810,000 clones, about 92% of them singletons. Germline-derived CDR1 and CDR2 are MNHEY and SMNVEV (reference sequence). The CDR3 runs 17 residues. V lost 2 bases to trimming and J lost 2 bases, with 16 bases between them.

V is TRBV27 and J is TRBJ1-5, with D hard to call. This TCR was sampled from a young man in good health. Sequencing was performed on naive CD8+ T cells sorted from blood. As DNA, the CDR3 is TGTGCCAGCAGTTTAGGTGGGTCCGTCATAGGCAATCAGCCCCAGCATTTT. Translating gives CASSLGGSVIGNQPQHF.